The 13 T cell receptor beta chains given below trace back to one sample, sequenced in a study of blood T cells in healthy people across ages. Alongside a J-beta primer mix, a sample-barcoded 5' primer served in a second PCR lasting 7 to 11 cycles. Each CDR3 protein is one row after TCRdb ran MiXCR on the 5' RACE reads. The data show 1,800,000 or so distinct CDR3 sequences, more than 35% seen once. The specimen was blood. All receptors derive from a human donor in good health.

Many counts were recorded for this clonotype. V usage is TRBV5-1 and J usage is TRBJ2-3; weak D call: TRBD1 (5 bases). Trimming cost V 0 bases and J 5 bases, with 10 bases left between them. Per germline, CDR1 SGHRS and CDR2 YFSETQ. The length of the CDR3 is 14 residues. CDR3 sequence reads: CASSLAQGVDTQYF. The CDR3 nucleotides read TGCGCCAGCAGCTTGGCCCAGGGCGTAGATACGCAGTATTTT.

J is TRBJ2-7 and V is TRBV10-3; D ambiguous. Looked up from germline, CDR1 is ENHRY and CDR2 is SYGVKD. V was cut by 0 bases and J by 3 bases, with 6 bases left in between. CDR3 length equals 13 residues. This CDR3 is CAISESGYYEQYF. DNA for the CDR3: TGTGCCATCAGTGAGTCGGGGTACTACGAGCAGTACTTC.

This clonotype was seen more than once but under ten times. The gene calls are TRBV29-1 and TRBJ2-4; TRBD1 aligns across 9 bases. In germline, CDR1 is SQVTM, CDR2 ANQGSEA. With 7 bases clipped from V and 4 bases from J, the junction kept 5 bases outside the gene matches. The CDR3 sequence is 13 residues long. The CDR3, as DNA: TGCAGCGCCGGGGACAGGGTAAAAAACATTCAGTACTTC. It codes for CSAGDRVKNIQYF.

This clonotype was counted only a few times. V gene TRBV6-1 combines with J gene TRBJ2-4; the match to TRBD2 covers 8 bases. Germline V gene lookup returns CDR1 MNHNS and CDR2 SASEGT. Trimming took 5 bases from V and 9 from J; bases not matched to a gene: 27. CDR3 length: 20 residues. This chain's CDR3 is CASSTKTRPGGGLHLSIQYF. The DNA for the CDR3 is TGTGCCAGCAGTACCAAGACCCGTCCGGGCGGGGGGTTACATCTTAGCATTCAGTACTTC.

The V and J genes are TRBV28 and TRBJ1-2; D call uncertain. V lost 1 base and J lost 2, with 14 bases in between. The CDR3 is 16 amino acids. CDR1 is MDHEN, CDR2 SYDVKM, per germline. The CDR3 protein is CASSLLASCSNYGYTF. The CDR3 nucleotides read TGTGCCAGCAGTTTATTGGCCAGCTGCTCGAACTATGGCTACACCTTC.

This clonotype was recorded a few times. CDR3: CSASSRLSTDTQYF. In DNA form, the CDR3 reads TGCAGTGCTTCATCGAGACTCAGCACAGATACGCAGTATTTT. The rearrangement joins TRBV20-1 to TRBJ2-3; D is unresolved. This CDR3 contains 14 residues. From germline, CDR1 is DFQATT and CDR2 SNEGSKA (reference sequence). V lost 5 bases to trimming and J lost 0 bases, with 12 bases between them.

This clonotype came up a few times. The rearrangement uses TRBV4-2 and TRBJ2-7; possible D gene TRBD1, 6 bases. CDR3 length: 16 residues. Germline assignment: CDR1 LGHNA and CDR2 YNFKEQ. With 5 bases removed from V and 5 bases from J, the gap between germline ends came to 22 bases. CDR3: CASSAEGTSLEHEQYF. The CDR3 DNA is TGTGCCAGCAGCGCCGAAGGGACATCCCTTGAGCACGAGCAGTACTTC.

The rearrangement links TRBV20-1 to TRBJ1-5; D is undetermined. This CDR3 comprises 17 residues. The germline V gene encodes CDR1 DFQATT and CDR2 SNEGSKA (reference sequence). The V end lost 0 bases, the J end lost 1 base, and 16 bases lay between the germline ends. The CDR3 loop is CSARELGLGLSNQPQHF. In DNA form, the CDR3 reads TGCAGTGCTAGAGAACTTGGACTCGGTCTAAGCAATCAGCCCCAGCATTTT.

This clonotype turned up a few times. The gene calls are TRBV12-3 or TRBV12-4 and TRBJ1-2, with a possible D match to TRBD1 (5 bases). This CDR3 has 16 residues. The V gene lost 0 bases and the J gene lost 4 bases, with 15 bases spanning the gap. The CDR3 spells CASSLALGAAGYGYTF. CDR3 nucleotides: TGTGCCAGCAGTTTAGCCCTAGGGGCTGCAGGCTATGGCTACACCTTC.

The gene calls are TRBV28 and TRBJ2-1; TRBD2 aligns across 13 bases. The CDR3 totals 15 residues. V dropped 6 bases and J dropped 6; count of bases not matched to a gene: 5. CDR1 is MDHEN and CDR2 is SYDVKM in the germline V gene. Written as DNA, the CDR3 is TGTGCCAGCAGACGACTAGCGGGGGGCCCCAATGAGCAGTTCTTC. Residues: CASRRLAGGPNEQFF.

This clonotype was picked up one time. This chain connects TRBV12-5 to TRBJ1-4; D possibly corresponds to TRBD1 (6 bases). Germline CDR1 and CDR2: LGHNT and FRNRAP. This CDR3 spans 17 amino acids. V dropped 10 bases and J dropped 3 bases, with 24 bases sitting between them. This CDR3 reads CATLVGRGSWANEKLFF. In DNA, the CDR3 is TGTGCTACCCTCGTTGGCAGGGGAAGTTGGGCTAATGAAAAACTGTTTTTT.

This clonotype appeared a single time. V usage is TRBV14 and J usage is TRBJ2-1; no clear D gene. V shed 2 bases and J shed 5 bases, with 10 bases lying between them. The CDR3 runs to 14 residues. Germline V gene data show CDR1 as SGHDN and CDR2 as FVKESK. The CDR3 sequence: CASSQPGRNNEQFF. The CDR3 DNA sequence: TGTGCCAGCAGCCAACCCGGACGCAACAATGAGCAGTTCTTC.

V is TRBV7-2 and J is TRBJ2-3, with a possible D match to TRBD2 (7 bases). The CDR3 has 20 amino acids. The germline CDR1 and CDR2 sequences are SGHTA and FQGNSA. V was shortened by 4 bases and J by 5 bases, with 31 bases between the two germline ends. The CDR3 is CASSSPGRRGGAPRGDTQYF. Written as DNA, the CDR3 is TGTGCCAGCAGCTCGCCCGGTAGGAGGGGGGGGGCCCCTCGCGGAGATACGCAGTATTTT.